These 20 T cell receptor beta chains share one sample of origin, sequenced in a study of cytomegalovirus exposure and HLA in healthy donors. 13 Jbeta primers and 60 Vbeta primers were used for the PCR. Profiled with immunoSEQ multiplex PCR; TCRdb holds only in-frame clones, not every one. This table lists 65,000 to 90,000 clones. The sequenced sample consisted of PBMCs. Receptors originate from a female donor in good health and CMV-seropositive.

Concerning this clone: A junction end diverges from the germline sequence, so it may reflect a read error. Within the sample, other DNA sequences also encode this same CDR3. The rearrangement joins TRBV19 to TRBJ1-6; 10 positions agree with TRBD1. Germline lookup yields CDR1 LNHDA and CDR2 SQIVND (reference sequence). The CDR3 is 15 residues long. CDR3 region: CASTDRGPIISPLHF. DNA of the CDR3: TGTGCCAGTACCGACAGGGGGCCCATCATCTCACCCCTACACTTT.

The chain joins TRBV9 to TRBJ1-5; 10 bases are shared with TRBD1. This CDR3 is built from 16 residues. With V trimmed by 2 bases and J by 6 bases, 8 bases remained unmatched. In germline, CDR1 is SGDLS, CDR2 YYNGEE. This CDR3 is CASSVEGQGFSQPQHF. DNA of the CDR3: TGTGCCAGCAGCGTGGAGGGACAGGGGTTCAGTCAGCCCCAGCATTTT.

This chain's CDR3 is CASSSPRTEINQPQHF. The CDR3 nucleotides read TGTGCCAGTAGTAGTCCCAGGACAGAGATTAATCAGCCCCAGCATTTT. The V and J genes are TRBV19 and TRBJ1-5; possible D gene TRBD1, 6 bases. V lost 4 bases and J lost 4, with 17 bases in between. Germline V CDR1 and CDR2: LNHDA, SQIVND (reference sequence). The CDR3 is 16 residues long.

The chain has TRBV29-1 and TRBJ1-2; D is undetermined. The CDR3 sequence is 15 residues long. Germline-derived CDR1 and CDR2 are SQVTM and ANQGSEA. Trimming took off 4 bases at V and 0 bases at J, with 15 bases between the two ends. The CDR3 protein is CSVASSSGANYGYTF. The CDR3 bases are TGCAGCGTTGCATCATCGTCAGGTGCTAACTATGGCTACACCTTC.

The rearrangement links TRBV6-6 to TRBJ2-7; 7 nucleotides agree with TRBD1. The germline V gene encodes CDR1 MNHNY and CDR2 SVGAGI (reference sequence). The ends lost 10 bases at V and 2 bases at J; junction bases unmatched: 2. This CDR3 region has 11 residues. CDR3 region: CAIGQAYEQYF. CDR3 sequence (DNA): TGTGCCATCGGACAGGCCTACGAGCAGTACTTC.

The chain employs TRBV4-3 and TRBJ2-7, with D unclear. V lost 0 bases and J lost 0, with 15 bases in between. The CDR3 is 17 amino acids. CDR1 and CDR2 (germline): LGHNA, YSLEER. The CDR3: CASSQDPPTVSSYEQYF. For the CDR3, the DNA is TGCGCCAGCAGCCAAGACCCGCCGACTGTTTCCTCCTACGAGCAGTACTTC.

The V and J genes are TRBV4-1 and TRBJ2-7; 9 bases align to TRBD1. V was clipped by 1 base and J by 3 bases; unmatched bases: 4. CDR3 length: 15 amino acids. Germline CDR1 reads MGHRA; CDR2 reads YSYEKL. The CDR3 nucleotides are TGCGCCAGCAGCCAAGCCCGGACAGGGGACTACGAGCAGTACTTC. This encodes CASSQARTGDYEQYF.

The gene calls are TRBV6-5 and TRBJ1-3; 9 bases map to TRBD1. The trim removed 2 bases at V and 2 bases at J, leaving 1 base unmatched. Germline values: CDR1 MNHEY, CDR2 SVGAGI. The CDR3 is made up of 15 amino acids. The CDR3 reads CASSYGTGPGNTIYF. The CDR3 nucleotides read TGTGCCAGCAGTTACGGGACAGGGCCTGGAAACACCATATATTTT.

The chain links TRBV19 to TRBJ2-7; TRBD1 agrees at 7 bases. The CDR3 is made up of 14 amino acids. Germline values: CDR1 LNHDA, CDR2 SQIVND (reference sequence). V lost 5 bases, J lost 3 bases, and 7 bases stayed unmatched. CDR3 in DNA: TGTGCCAGTAGTGCTCAGACAGGGAGCTACGAGCAGTACTTC. Translation: CASSAQTGSYEQYF.

The chain recombines TRBV4-3 with TRBJ2-3, with 9 positions matching TRBD1. In germline, CDR1 is LGHNA, CDR2 YSLEER. The V segment lost 3 bases and the J segment 3 bases; nucleotides outside the gene matches: 7. This CDR3 is 16 amino acids long. CDR3 in DNA: TGCGCCAGCAGCCAGCGGACAGGGGTGGGTACAGATACGCAGTATTTT. Residues: CASSQRTGVGTDTQYF.

V usage is TRBV9 and J usage is TRBJ1-1; the match to TRBD1 covers 7 bases. In germline, CDR1 is SGDLS, CDR2 YYNGEE. The ends lost 3 bases at V and 2 bases at J; junction bases unmatched: 10. CDR3 size: 16 residues. CDR3 DNA sequence: TGTGCCAGCAGCGGAGGTCTCGGGACAGCAAACACTGAAGCTTTCTTT. Translating it yields CASSGGLGTANTEAFF. Together with reference TRBV9 and TRBJ1-1, the CDR3 gives the full variable domain: DSGVTQTPKHLITATGQRVTLRCSPRSGDLSVYWYQQSLDQGLQFLIQYYNGEERAKGNILERFSAQQFPDLHSELNLSSLELGDSALYFCASSGGLGTANTEAFFGQGTRLTVV.

This chain uses TRBV28 with TRBJ1-5, with D possibly matching TRBD1 (6 bases). This CDR3 region has 15 residues. Trimming removed 7 bases from V and 6 bases from J, with 19 bases in between. CDR1 and CDR2 from the germline V gene are MDHEN and SYDVKM. The CDR3 region is CASISPRGGPQPQHF. Here the CDR3 DNA reads TGTGCCAGCATTTCCCCCAGGGGAGGGCCTCAGCCCCAGCATTTT.

The rearrangement joins TRBV18 to TRBJ1-6; D remains unclear. Trimming left V 2 bases short and J 10 bases short, with 12 bases between. Germline loops: CDR1 KGHSH, CDR2 LQKENI. The CDR3 sequence is 14 residues long. DNA for the CDR3: TGTGCCAGCTCACCAGAGAGGGTAGAGTCACCCCTCCACTTT. Translation: CASSPERVESPLHF.

This sequence joins TRBV5-1 and TRBJ2-1, with 10 bases identical to TRBD2. The CDR3 has 15 residues. The V gene end was trimmed by 1 base and the J gene end by 7 bases; junction bases not matched to a gene: 5. Per germline, CDR1 SGHRS and CDR2 YFSETQ. The CDR3 DNA is TGCGCCAGCAGCTTGCTGAGCGGGAGGGGTAATGAGCAGTTCTTC. Translating it yields CASSLLSGRGNEQFF.

The chain combines TRBV7-8 with TRBJ2-7; D uncertain. Germline CDR1 is SGHVS and CDR2 is FQNEAQ. The CDR3 runs to 13 residues. The V gene lost 0 bases and the J gene lost 4 bases, with 7 bases spanning the gap. The CDR3 DNA sequence: TGTGCCAGCAGCTTAGCGCCTAATTACGAGCAGTACTTC. Translation gives CASSLAPNYEQYF.

CDR3: CASSRVLANTQYF. The DNA for the CDR3 is TGTGCCAGTAGCAGGGTACTGGCAAATACGCAGTATTTT. The genes are TRBV19 and TRBJ2-3, with D perhaps TRBD1 (5 bases). CDR3 length: 13 amino acids. Germline CDR1 reads LNHDA; CDR2 reads SQIVND (reference sequence). Trimming pared 6 bases from V and 7 bases from J, leaving 14 bases between.

The chain combines TRBV29-1 with TRBJ1-1; 10 bases map to TRBD1. The CDR3 covers 13 residues. The V segment lost 5 bases and the J segment 6 bases; nucleotides outside the gene matches: 6. Germline CDR1 and CDR2: SQVTM and ANQGSEA. CDR3 sequence reads: CSVHGTGVAEAFF. DNA for the CDR3: TGCAGCGTTCATGGGACAGGGGTCGCTGAAGCTTTCTTT. Using reference TRBV29-1 and TRBJ1-1 for the parts outside the CDR3, the full variable domain is SAVISQKPSRDICQRGTSLTIQCQVDSQVTMMFWYRQQPGQSLTLIATANQGSEATYESGFVIDKFPISRPNLTFSTLTVSNMSPEDSSIYLCSVHGTGVAEAFFGQGTRLTVV.

V usage is TRBV10-1 and J usage is TRBJ2-1; TRBD2 might be the D (6 bases). Trimming removed 0 bases at V and 5 bases at J, with 23 bases between. The CDR3 runs 19 residues. Germline assignment: CDR1 WNHNN and CDR2 SYGVQD (reference sequence). The CDR3 DNA sequence: TGCGCCAGCAGTGAGTCCCCTTGGCGGGAAGGAGGTTTCCACAATGAGCAGTTCTTC. Its protein is CASSESPWREGGFHNEQFF.

CDR3 DNA sequence: TGCGCCAGCAGTCGGAGCCAGGGTCGCAATCAGCCCCAGCATTTT. Translation: CASSRSQGRNQPQHF. The chain combines TRBV23-1 with TRBJ1-5; D is possibly TRBD1 (5 bases). Being an ORF, TRBV23-1 has a function that is uncertain. The CDR3 is 15 residues long. V shed 4 bases and J shed 2 bases, with 12 bases lying between them.

The chain carries TRBV15 and TRBJ1-1; D uncertain. This CDR3 comprises 14 residues. Per the germline V gene, CDR1 is LNHNV and CDR2 is YYDKDF (reference sequence). Trimming pared 0 bases from V and 5 bases from J, leaving 10 bases between. As DNA, the CDR3 is TGTGCCACCAGCAGAGATTTAAGCCCGACTGAAGCTTTCTTT. Protein product: CATSRDLSPTEAFF.